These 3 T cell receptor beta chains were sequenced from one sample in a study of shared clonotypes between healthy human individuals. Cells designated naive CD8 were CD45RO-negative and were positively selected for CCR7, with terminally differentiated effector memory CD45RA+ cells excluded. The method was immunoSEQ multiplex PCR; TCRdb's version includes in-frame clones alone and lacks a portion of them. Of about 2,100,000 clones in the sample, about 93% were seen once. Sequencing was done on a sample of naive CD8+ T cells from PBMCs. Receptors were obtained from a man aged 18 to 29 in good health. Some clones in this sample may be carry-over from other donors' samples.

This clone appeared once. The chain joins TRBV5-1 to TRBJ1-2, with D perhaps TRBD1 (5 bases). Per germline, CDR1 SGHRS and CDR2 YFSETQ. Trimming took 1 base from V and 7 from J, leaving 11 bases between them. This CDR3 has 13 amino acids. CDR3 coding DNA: TGCGCCAGCAGCTTGACAGGCCCCTCTGGCTACACCTTC. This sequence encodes CASSLTGPSGYTF.

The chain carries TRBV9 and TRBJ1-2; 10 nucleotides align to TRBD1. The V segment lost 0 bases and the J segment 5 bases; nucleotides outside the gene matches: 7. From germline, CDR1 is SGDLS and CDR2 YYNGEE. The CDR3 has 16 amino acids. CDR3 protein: CASSVDGTGEEYGYTF. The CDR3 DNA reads TGTGCCAGCAGCGTAGACGGGACAGGGGAGGAGTATGGCTACACCTTC.

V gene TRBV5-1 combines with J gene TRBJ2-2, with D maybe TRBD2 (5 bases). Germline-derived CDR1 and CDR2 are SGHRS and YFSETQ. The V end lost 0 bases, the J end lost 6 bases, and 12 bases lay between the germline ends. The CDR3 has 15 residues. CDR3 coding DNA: TGCGCCAGCAGCTTGGACGGGAATTGGGCCGGGGAGCTGTTTTTT. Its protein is CASSLDGNWAGELFF.